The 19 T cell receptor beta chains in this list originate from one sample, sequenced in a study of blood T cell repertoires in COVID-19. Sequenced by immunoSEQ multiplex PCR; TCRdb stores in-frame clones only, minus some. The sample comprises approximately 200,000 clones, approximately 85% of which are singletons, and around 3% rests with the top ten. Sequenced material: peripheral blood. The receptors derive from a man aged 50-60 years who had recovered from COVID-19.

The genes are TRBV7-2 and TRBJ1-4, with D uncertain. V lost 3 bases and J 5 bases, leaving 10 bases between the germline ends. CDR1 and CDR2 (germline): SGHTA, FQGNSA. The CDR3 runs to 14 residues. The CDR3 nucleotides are TGTGCCAGCAGCTTGGCGGGAAGCAATGAAAAACTGTTTTTT. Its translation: CASSLAGSNEKLFF.

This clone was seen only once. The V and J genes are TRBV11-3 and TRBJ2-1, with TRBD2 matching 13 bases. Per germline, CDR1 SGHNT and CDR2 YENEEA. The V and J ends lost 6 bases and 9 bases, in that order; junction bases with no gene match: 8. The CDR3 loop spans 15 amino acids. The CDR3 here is CASSLGLAGRSEQFF. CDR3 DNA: TGTGCCAGCAGTTTGGGACTAGCGGGAAGGAGTGAGCAGTTCTTC.

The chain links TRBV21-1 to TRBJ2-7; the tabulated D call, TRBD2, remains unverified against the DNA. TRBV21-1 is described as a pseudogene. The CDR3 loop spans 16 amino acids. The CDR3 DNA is TGTGCCAGCAGGGACAGGGTACTAGCGGGAGTCGTCGAGCAGTACTTC. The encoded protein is CASRDRVLAGVVEQYF.

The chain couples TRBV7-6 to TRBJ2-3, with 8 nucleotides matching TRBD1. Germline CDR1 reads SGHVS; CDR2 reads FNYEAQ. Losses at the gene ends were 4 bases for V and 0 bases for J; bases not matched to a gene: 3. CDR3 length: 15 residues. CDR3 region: CASSSRDRSTDTQYF. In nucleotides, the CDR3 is TGTGCCAGCAGCTCCAGGGACAGGAGCACAGATACGCAGTATTTT.

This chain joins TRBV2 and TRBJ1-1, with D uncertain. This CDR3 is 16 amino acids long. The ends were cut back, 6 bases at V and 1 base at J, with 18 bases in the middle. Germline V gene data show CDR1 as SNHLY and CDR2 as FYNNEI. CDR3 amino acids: CASSARALTRNTEAFF. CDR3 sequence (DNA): TGTGCCAGCAGCGCCCGGGCCCTCACTAGGAACACTGAAGCTTTCTTT.

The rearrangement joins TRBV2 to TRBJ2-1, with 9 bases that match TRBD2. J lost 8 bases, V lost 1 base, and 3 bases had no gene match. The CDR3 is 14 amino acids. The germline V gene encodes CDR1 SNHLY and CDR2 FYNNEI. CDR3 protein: CASSEGLAGYEQFF. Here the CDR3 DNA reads TGTGCCAGCAGTGAAGGCCTAGCGGGATATGAGCAGTTCTTC. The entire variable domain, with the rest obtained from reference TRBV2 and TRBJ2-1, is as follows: EPEVTQTPSHQVTQMGQEVILRCVPISNHLYFYWYRQILGQKVEFLVSFYNNEISEKSEIFDDQFSVERPDGSNFTLKIRSTKLEDSAMYFCASSEGLAGYEQFFGPGTRLTVL.

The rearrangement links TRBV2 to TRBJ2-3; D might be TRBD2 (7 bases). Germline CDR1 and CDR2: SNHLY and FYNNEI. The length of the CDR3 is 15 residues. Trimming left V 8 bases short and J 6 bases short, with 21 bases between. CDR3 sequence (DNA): TGTGCCAGCGGACGGCGGCGAGGGGGGGGCGATACGCAGTATTTT. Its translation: CASGRRRGGGDTQYF.

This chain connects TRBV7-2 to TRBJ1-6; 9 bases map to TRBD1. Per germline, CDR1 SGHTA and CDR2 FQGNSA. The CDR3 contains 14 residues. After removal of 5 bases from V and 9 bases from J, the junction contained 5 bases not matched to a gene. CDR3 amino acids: CASSVTGQGSPLHF. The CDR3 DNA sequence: TGTGCCAGCAGCGTCACGGGACAGGGTTCACCCCTCCACTTT.

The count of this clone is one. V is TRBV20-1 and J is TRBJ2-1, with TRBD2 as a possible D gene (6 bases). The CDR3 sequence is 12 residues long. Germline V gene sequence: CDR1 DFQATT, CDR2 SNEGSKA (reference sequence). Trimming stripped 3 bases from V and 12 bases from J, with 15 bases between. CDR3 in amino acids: CSASRDFPWQFF. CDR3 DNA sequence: TGCAGTGCTAGTAGGGACTTTCCGTGGCAGTTCTTC.

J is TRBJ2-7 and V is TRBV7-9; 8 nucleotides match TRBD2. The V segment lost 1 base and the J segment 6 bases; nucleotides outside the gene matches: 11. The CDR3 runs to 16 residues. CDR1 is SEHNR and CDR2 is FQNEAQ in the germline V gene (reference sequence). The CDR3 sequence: CASSLDTGVRGGEQYF. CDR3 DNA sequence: TGTGCCAGCAGCTTAGATACCGGGGTCCGGGGGGGCGAGCAGTACTTC.

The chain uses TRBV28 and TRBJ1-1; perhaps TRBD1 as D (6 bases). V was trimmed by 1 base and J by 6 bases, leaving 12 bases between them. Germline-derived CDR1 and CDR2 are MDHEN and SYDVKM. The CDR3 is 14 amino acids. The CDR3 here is CASSLLQGQAEAFF. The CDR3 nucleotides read TGTGCCAGCAGTTTATTACAGGGCCAGGCTGAAGCTTTCTTT.

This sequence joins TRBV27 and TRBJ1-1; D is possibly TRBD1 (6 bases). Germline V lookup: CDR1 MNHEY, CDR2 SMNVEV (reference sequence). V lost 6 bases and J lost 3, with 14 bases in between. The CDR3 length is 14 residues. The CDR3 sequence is CASRFRGRDTEAFF. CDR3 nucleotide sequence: TGTGCCAGCAGATTCAGGGGTCGAGACACTGAAGCTTTCTTT.

The CDR3 nucleotides read TGTGCCAGCAGCTCGCCTATACTAGCGAGTCAAGAGACCCAGTACTTC. Its protein is CASSSPILASQETQYF. This chain joins TRBV7-2 and TRBJ2-5; 7 positions agree with TRBD2. CDR1 is SGHTA and CDR2 is FQGNSA in the germline V gene. The CDR3 sequence is 16 residues long. With V trimmed by 4 bases and J by 2 bases, 10 bases remained unmatched.

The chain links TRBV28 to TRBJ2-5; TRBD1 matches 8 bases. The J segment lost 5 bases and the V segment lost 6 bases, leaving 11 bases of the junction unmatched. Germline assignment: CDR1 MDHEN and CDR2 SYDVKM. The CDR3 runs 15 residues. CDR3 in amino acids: CASRGFGQGTETQYF. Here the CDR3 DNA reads TGTGCCAGCAGGGGGTTCGGACAGGGAACGGAGACCCAGTACTTC.

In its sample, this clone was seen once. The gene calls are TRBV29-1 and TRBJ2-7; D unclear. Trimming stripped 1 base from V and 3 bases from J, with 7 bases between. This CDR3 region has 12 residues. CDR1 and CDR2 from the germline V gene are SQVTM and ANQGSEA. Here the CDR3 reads CSVEGANYEQYF. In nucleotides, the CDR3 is TGCAGCGTTGAAGGAGCTAACTACGAGCAGTACTTC.

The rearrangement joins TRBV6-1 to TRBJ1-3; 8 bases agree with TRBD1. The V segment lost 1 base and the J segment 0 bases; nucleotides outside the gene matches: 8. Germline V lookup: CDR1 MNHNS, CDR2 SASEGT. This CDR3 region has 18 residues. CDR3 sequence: CASSEVGTGKISGNTIYF. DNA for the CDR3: TGTGCCAGCAGTGAAGTGGGGACAGGCAAAATCTCTGGAAACACCATATATTTT.

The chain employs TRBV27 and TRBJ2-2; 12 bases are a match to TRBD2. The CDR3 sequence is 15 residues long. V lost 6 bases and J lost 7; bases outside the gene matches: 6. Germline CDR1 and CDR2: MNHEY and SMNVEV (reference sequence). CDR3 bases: TGTGCCAGCAGGACGCTAGCGGGAGGGGTCGGGGAGCTGTTTTTT. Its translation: CASRTLAGGVGELFF.

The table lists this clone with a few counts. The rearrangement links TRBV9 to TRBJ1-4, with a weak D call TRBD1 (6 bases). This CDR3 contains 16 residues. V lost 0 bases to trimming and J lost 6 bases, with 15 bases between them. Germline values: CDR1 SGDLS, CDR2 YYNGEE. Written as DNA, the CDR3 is TGTGCCAGCAGCGTAGGGGGCGGGGGCTCAGATGAAAAACTGTTTTTT. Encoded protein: CASSVGGGGSDEKLFF.

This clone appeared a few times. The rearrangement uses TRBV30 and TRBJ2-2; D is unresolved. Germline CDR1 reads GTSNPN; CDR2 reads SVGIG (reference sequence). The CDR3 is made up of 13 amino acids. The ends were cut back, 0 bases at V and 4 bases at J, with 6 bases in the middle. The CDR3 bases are TGTGCCTGGAGTGTTACGGTCACCGGGGAGCTGTTTTTT. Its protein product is CAWSVTVTGELFF. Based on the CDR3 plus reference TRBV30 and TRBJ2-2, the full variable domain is SQTIHQWPATLVQPVGSPLSLECTVEGTSNPNLYWYRQAAGRGLQLLFYSVGIGQISSEVPQNLSASRPQDRQFILSSKKLLLSDSGFYLCAWSVTVTGELFFGEGSRLTVL.